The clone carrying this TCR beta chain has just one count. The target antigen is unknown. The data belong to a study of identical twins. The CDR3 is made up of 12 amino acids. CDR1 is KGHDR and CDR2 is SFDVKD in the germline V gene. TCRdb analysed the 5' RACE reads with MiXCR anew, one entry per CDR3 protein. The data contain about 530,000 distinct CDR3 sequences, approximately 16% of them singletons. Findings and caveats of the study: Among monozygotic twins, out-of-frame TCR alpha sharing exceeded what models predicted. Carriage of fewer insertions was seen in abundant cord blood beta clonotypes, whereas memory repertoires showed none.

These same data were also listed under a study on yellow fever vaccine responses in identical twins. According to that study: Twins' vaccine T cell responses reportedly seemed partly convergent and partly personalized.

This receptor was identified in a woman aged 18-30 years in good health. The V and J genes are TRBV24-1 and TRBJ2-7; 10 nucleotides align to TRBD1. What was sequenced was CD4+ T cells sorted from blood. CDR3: CAGDRGAYEQYF. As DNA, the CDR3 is TGTGCTGGGGACAGGGGTGCTTACGAGCAGTACTTC.